This T cell receptor (beta chain) was recovered during a study of T cell responses to AZD1222 COVID-19 vaccine. General study findings and limits: Most donors were white British, females outnumbered males, and clonal diversity was possibly underestimated. Repertoire sampling was restricted to post-peak T cell response timepoints. With two AZD1222 doses given, Spike-specific TCR breadth and depth both rose.

Details on this clone: What it binds is not known.

Sequencing was performed with immunoSEQ multiplex PCR; in TCRdb, only in-frame clones are kept and a portion is missing. The sample carries more than 80,000 clones, 80% to 90% recorded once. Sequencing was performed on peripheral blood, taken on day 0 of MenACWY control vaccination. The sequence derives from an adult in good health.

The DNA for the CDR3 is TGTGCCAGCACGGGACAGGGGGTGCGGGAGCCCCAGCATTTT. It translates to CASTGQGVREPQHF. The chain uses TRBV2 and TRBJ1-5; 11 bases agree with TRBD1. This CDR3 is built from 14 residues. Germline trimming cut 7 bases from V and 8 bases from J; bases unmatched to any gene: 7. Germline CDR1 and CDR2: SNHLY and FYNNEI.